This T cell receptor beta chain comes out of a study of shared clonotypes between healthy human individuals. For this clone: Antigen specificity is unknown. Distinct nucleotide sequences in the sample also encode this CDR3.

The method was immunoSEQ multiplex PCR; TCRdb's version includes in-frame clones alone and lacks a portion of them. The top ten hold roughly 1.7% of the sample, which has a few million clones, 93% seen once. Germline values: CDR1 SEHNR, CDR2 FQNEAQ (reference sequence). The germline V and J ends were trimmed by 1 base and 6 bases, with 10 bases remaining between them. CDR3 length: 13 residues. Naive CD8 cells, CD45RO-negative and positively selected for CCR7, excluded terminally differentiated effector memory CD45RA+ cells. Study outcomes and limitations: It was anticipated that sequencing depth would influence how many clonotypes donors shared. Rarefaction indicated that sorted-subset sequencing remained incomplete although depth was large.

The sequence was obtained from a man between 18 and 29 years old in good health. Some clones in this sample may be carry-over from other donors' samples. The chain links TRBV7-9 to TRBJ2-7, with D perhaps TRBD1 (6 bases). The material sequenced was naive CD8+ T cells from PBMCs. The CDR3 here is CASSLVGGGEQYF. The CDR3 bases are TGTGCCAGCAGCTTAGTAGGGGGTGGCGAGCAGTACTTC.